This T cell receptor (beta chain) was retrieved from a study of cytomegalovirus exposure and HLA in healthy donors. Broader study findings: Several of the most significant clusters appeared, in a later analysis, to be linked to common viral pathogens. Later, an analysis showed that TCR beta chains associated with HLA were more clonally expanded than others that were equally common. Investigators reported fewer than 200 TCR beta chains as tied to cytomegalovirus.

On this clone: Its antigen is as yet unknown.

Although they were nominally healthy when sampled, donors likely had unrecorded immune exposures. PCR used 60 Vbeta primers and 13 Jbeta primers. Repertoires were generated with immunoSEQ multiplex PCR, while TCRdb's copy carries only in-frame clones and drops some. The sample has around 200,000 clones, under 85% seen once. Germline V lookup: CDR1 SNHLY, CDR2 FYNNEI. V gave up 7 bases and J gave up 10 bases; unmatched junction bases: 13. The CDR3 has 15 residues. The origin of this receptor is a woman aged 18-35 years in good health and CMV-seronegative. The material sequenced was PBMCs. The chain has TRBV2 and TRBJ2-1; 10 nucleotides align to TRBD1. The CDR3 here is CASTTSRGTGEEQFF. The CDR3 bases are TGTGCCAGCACCACCTCTAGGGGGACAGGGGAAGAGCAGTTCTTC.